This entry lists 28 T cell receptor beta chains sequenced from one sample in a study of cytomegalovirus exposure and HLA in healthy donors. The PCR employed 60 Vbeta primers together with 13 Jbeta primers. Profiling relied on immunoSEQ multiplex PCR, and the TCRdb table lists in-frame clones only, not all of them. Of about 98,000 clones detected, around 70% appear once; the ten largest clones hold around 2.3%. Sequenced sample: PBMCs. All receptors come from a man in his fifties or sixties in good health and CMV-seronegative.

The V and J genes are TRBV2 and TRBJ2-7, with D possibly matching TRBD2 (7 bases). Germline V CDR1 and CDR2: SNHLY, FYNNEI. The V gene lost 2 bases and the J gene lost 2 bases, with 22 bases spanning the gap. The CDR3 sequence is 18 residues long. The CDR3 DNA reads TGTGCCAGCAGTGAAATCCCCCAAGGGGGGGGCTTGCCCTACGAGCAGTACTTC. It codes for CASSEIPQGGGLPYEQYF.

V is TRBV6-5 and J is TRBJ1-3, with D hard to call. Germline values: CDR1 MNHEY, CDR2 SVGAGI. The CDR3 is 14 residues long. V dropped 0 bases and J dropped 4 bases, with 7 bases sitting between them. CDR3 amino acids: CASSYSVGGNTIYF. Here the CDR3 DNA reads TGTGCCAGCAGTTACTCTGTCGGGGGAAACACCATATATTTT.

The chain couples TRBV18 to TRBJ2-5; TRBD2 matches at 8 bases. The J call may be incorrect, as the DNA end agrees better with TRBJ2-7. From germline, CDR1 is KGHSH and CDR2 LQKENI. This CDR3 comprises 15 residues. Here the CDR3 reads CASSPEAGGPYEQYF. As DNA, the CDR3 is TGTGCCAGCTCACCCGAGGCGGGAGGACCCTACGAGCAGTACTTC.

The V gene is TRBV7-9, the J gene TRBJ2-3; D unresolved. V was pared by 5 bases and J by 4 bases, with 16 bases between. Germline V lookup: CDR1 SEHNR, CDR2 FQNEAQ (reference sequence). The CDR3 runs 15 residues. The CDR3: CASSPKLRVADTQYF. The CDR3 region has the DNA TGTGCCAGCAGCCCCAAGCTCCGCGTTGCAGATACGCAGTATTTT.

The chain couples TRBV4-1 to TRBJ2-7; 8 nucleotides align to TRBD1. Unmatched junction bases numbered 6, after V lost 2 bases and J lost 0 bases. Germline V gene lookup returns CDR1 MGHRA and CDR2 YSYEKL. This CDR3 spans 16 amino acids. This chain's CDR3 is CASSQSRQGSSYEQYF. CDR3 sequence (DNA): TGCGCCAGCAGCCAATCGAGACAGGGGAGCTCCTACGAGCAGTACTTC.

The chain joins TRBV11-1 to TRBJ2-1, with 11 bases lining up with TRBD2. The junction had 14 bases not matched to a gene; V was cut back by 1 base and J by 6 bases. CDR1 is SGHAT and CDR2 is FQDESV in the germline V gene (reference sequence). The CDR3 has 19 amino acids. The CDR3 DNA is TGTGCCAGCAGCTTAGAGTCGGGTCGACTAGCGGGACTAGGCAATGAGCAGTTCTTC. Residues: CASSLESGRLAGLGNEQFF.

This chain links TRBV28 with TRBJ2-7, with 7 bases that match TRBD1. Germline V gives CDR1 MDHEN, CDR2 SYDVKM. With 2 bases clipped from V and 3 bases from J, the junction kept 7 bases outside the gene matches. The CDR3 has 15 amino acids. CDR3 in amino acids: CASSLDGQAVYEQYF. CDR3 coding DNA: TGTGCCAGCAGTTTAGACGGACAGGCCGTCTACGAGCAGTACTTC.

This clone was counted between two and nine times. The CDR3 DNA sequence: TGTGCCAGCAGTTTTCTCTACGAGCAGTACTTC. The encoded protein is CASSFLYEQYF. The chain couples TRBV6-6 to TRBJ2-5; D remains unclear. The DNA end lines up better with TRBJ2-7; the J call may be wrong. The germline V gene has CDR1 MNHNY and CDR2 SVGAGI (reference sequence). The CDR3 totals 11 residues.

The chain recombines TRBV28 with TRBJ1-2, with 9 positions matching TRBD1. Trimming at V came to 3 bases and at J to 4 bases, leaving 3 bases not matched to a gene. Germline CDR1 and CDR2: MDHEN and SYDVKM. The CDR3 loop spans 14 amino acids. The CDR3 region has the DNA TGTGCCAGCAGTTTTCCGGGACAGGGCTATGGCTACACCTTC. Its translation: CASSFPGQGYGYTF.

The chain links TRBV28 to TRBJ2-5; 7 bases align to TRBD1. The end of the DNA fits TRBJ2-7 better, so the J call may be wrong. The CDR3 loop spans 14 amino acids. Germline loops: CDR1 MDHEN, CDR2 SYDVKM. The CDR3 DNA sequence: TGTGCCAGCAGTGGGGACAGCACGCCCTACGAGCAGTACTTC. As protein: CASSGDSTPYEQYF.

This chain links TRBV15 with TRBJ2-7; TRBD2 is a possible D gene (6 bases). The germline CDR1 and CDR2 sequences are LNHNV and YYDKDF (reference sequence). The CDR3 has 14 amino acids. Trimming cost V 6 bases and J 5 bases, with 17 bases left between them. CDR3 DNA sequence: TGTGCCACCAGTAGGTCGCGGGACGTGAACGAGCAGTACTTC. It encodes CATSRSRDVNEQYF.

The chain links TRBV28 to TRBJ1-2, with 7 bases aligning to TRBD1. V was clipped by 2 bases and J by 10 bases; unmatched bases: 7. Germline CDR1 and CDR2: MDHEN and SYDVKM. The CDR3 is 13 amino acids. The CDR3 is CASSLEGALLYTF. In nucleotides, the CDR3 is TGTGCCAGCAGTTTAGAGGGGGCCCTACTCTACACCTTC.

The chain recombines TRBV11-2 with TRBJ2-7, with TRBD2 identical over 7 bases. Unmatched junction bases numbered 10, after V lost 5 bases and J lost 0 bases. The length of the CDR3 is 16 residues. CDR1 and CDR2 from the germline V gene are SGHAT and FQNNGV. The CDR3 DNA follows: TGTGCCAGCAGCATCTCTAGCGGTACCCACTCCTACGAGCAGTACTTC. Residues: CASSISSGTHSYEQYF.

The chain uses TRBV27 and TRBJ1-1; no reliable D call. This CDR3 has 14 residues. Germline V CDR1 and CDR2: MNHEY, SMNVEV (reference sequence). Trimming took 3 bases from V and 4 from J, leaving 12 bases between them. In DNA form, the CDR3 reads TGTGCCAGCAGTTTCCTAATTGGAGGCACTGAAGCTTTCTTT. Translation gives CASSFLIGGTEAFF.

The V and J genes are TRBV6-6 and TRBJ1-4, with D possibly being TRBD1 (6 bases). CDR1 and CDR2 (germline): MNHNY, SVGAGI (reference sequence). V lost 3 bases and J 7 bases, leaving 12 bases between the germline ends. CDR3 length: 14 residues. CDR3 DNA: TGTGCCAGCAGTTATGGGGGGGCACGTGAAAAACTGTTTTTT. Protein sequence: CASSYGGAREKLFF.

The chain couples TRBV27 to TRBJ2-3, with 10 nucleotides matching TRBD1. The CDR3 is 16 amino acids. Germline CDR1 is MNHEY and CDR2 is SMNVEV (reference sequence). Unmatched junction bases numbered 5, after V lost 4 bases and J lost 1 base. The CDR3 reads CASSSPGQGRTDTQYF. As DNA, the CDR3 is TGTGCCAGCAGTTCTCCGGGACAGGGGCGCACAGATACGCAGTATTTT.

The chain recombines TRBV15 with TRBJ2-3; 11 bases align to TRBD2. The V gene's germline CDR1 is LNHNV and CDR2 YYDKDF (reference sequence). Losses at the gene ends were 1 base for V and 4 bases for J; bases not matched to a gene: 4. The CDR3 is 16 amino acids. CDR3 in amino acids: CATSRGLAGGPDTQYF. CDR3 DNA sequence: TGTGCCACCAGCAGAGGGCTAGCGGGAGGCCCAGATACGCAGTATTTT.

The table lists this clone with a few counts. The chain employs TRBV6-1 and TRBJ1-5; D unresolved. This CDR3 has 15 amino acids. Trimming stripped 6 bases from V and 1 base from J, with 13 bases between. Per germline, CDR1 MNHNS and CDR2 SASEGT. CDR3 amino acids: CASRLGEGSNQPQHF. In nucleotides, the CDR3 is TGTGCCAGCAGATTGGGCGAGGGCAGCAATCAGCCCCAGCATTTT.

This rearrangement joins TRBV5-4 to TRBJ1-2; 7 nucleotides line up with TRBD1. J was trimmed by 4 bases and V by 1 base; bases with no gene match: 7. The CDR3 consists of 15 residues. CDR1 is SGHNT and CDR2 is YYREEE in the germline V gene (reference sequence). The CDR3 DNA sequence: TGTGCCAGCAGCTTGCCCAAAACAGGGGTCTATGGCTACACCTTC. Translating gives CASSLPKTGVYGYTF.

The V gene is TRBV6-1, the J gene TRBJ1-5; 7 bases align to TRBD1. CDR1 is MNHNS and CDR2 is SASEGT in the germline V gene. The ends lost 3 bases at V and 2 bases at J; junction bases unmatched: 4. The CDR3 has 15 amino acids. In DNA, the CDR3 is TGTGCCAGCAGTGACCTCGGACAGGGCAATCAGCCCCAGCATTTT. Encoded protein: CASSDLGQGNQPQHF.

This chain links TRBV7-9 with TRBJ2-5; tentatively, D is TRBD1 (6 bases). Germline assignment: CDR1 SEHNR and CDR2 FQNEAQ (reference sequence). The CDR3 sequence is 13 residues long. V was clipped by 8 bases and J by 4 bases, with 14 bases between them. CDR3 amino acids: CASFNWGRETQYF. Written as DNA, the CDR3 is TGTGCCAGCTTCAATTGGGGGCGAGAGACCCAGTACTTC.

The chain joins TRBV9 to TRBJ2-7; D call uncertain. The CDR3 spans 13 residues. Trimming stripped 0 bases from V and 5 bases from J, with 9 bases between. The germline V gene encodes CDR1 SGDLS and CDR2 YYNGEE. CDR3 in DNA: TGTGCCAGCAGCGTAGCAACTTTGGACGAGCAGTACTTC. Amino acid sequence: CASSVATLDEQYF.

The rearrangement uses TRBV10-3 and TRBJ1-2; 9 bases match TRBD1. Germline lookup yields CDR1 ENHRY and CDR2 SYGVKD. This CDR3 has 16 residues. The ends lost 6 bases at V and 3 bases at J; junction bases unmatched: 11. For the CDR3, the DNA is TGTGCCATCAGACGCGGGACAGGGAGTCAGGACTATGGCTACACCTTC. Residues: CAIRRGTGSQDYGYTF.

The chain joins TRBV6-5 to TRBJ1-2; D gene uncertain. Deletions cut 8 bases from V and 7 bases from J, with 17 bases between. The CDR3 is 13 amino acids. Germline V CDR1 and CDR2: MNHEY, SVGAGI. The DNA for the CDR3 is TGTGCCAGCCAACGCTCTCAGTCATCTGGCTACACCTTC. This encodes CASQRSQSSGYTF.

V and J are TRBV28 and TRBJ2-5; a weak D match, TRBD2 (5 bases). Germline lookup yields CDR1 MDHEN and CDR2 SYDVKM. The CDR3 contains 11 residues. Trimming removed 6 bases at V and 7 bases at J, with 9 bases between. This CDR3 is CASSTEGTQYF. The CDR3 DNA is TGTGCCAGCAGCACAGAGGGGACCCAGTACTTC.

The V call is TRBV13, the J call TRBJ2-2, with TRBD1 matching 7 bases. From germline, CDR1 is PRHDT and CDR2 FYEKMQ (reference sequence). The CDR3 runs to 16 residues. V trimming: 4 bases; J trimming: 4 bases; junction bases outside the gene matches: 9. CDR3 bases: TGTGCCAGCAGCTCAGGGGGTAACGGGTTCACCGGGGAGCTGTTTTTT. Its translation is CASSSGGNGFTGELFF.

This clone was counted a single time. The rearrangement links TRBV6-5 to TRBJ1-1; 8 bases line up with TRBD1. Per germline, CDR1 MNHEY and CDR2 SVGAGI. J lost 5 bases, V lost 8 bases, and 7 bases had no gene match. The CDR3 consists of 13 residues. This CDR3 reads CASQDRGSTEAFF. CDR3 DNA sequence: TGTGCCAGCCAAGACAGGGGAAGTACTGAAGCTTTCTTT.

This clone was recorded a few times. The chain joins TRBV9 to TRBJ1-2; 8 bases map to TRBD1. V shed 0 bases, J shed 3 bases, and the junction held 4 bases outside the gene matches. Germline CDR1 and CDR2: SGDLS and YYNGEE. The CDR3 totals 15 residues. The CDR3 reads CASSVVDRVDYGYTF. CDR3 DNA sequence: TGTGCCAGCAGCGTAGTGGACAGGGTAGACTATGGCTACACCTTC.